This T cell receptor beta chain originates from a study of cytotoxic CD8 clonotypes in ibrutinib-treated CLL. This CDR3 contains 12 residues. The V gene lost 5 bases and the J gene lost 5 bases, with 8 bases spanning the gap. CDR1 and CDR2 from the germline V gene are MNHEY and SVGAGI. Data came from immunoSEQ multiplex PCR; TCRdb stores just in-frame clones and leaves some out. The data contain 150,000 to 200,000 clones, 70% to 90% of them singletons. Findings of the study overall: Sampling times (in sustained-remission versus progressing patients) were not the same. The study found public clonotypes uncommon, contracting or stable on treatment. Clonality grew at ibrutinib response; at progression, it decreased back toward baseline.

The source of approximately 1.9 micrograms of genomic DNA for TCR beta libraries was cryopreserved PBMCs. Details on this clone: The antigen remains undetermined.

This sequence joins TRBV6-5 and TRBJ2-3; D ambiguous. This specimen consisted of PBMCs, obtained at disease progression, from a patient treated with ibrutinib. The TCR originated in a human donor with chronic lymphocytic leukemia. The CDR3 DNA reads as TGTGCCAGCAGTCCCCATAGAGATACGCAGTATTTT. It specifies CASSPHRDTQYF.